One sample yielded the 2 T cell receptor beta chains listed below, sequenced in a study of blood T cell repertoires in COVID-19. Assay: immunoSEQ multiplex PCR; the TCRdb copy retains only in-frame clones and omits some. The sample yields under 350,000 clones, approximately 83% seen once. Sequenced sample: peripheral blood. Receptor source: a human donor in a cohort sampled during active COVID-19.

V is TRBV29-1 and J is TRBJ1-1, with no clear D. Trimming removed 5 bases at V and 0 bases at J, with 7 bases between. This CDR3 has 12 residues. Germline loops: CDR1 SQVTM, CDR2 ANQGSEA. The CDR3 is CSVLQMNTEAFF. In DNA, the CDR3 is TGCAGCGTTCTTCAGATGAACACTGAAGCTTTCTTT. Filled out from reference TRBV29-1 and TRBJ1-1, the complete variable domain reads SAVISQKPSRDICQRGTSLTIQCQVDSQVTMMFWYRQQPGQSLTLIATANQGSEATYESGFVIDKFPISRPNLTFSTLTVSNMSPEDSSIYLCSVLQMNTEAFFGQGTRLTVV.

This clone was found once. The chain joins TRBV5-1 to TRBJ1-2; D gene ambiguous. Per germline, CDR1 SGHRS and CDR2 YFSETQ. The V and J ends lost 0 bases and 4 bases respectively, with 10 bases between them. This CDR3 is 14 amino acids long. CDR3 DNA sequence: TGCGCCAGCAGCTTGGATATAACGGGCTATGGCTACACCTTC. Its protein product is CASSLDITGYGYTF. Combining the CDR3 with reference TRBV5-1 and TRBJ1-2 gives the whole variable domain KAGVTQTPRYLIKTRGQQVTLSCSPISGHRSVSWYQQTPGQGLQFLFEYFSETQRNKGNFPGRFSGRQFSNSRSEMNVSTLELGDSALYLCASSLDITGYGYTFGSGTRLTVV.